Shown below are 22 T cell receptor beta chains from a single sample sequenced in a study of T-cell reconstitution after alpha-beta-depleted transplantation in children. Library preparation (for TCRbeta) was performed with unique molecular identifiers. TCRdb re-analysed the PCR reads in MiXCR, keeping a single row per CDR3 protein. In the table there are approximately 510,000 distinct CDR3 sequences, around 18% of which are singletons. This material consisted of PBMCs from the stem cell graft donor, taken from the stem cell graft. These receptors originate from a human donor who donated a stem cell graft to a child with acute lymphoblastic leukemia.

In DNA form, the CDR3 reads TGCAGCGTCCTCGGCGGGAGGATCGATGAGCAGTTCTTC. Protein sequence: CSVLGGRIDEQFF. The J gene is TRBJ2-1, the V gene TRBV29-1, with TRBD2 matching 8 bases. This CDR3 contains 13 residues. V was pared by 6 bases and J by 8 bases, with 9 bases of the junction left unmatched. Per the germline V gene, CDR1 is SQVTM and CDR2 is ANQGSEA.

This rearrangement joins TRBV3-1 to TRBJ1-3, with TRBD1 identical over 8 bases. Germline CDR1 LGHDT, CDR2 YNNKEL (reference sequence). V shed 4 bases, J shed 0 bases, and the junction held 17 bases outside the gene matches. The CDR3 length is 20 residues. CDR3: CASSPGLQGVWGTSGNTIYF. The CDR3 DNA reads as TGTGCCAGCAGCCCGGGCTTACAGGGGGTCTGGGGTACCTCTGGAAACACCATATATTTT.

The chain couples TRBV27 to TRBJ2-3; TRBD1 is a possible D gene (6 bases). V shed 4 bases and J shed 4 bases, with 12 bases lying between them. Germline lookup yields CDR1 MNHEY and CDR2 SMNVEV (reference sequence). The CDR3 sequence is 14 residues long. The CDR3 DNA follows: TGTGCCAGCAGTTGGACAGCGAAGCCAGATACGCAGTATTTT. This codes for CASSWTAKPDTQYF.

The V gene is TRBV20-1, the J gene TRBJ2-7; D perhaps matches TRBD2 (5 bases). The CDR3 extends over 13 amino acids. In germline, CDR1 is DFQATT, CDR2 SNEGSKA (reference sequence). DNA for the CDR3: TGCAGCCTTAATCTCGACCGAGGGTCCGAGCAGTACTTC. It codes for CSLNLDRGSEQYF.

The chain links TRBV6-5 to TRBJ1-1; 10 bases match TRBD1. Trimming removed 0 bases from V and 6 bases from J; junction bases left unmatched: 4. This CDR3 spans 15 amino acids. Germline V lookup: CDR1 MNHEY, CDR2 SVGAGI. CDR3 region: CASSYSDRGKAEAFF. The DNA for the CDR3 is TGTGCCAGCAGTTACTCGGACAGGGGGAAAGCTGAAGCTTTCTTT.

The J gene is TRBJ2-2, the V gene TRBV5-1; the match to TRBD1 covers 9 bases. Germline V CDR1 and CDR2: SGHRS, YFSETQ. J was trimmed by 0 bases and V by 4 bases; bases with no gene match: 4. CDR3 size: 16 residues. The CDR3 DNA reads as TGCGCCAGCAGCCCTGACAGGGGGGCGAACACCGGGGAGCTGTTTTTT. It yields the protein CASSPDRGANTGELFF.

The chain uses TRBV5-6 and TRBJ2-1; D is unresolved. The V gene lost 2 bases and the J gene lost 7 bases, with 10 bases spanning the gap. Germline CDR1 SGHDT, CDR2 YYEEEE. The CDR3 length is 13 residues. CDR3 sequence: CASSFGGRNEQFF. As DNA, the CDR3 is TGTGCCAGCAGCTTTGGTGGGCGTAATGAGCAGTTCTTC.

This clonotype has just a few counts. The J gene is TRBJ2-7, the V gene TRBV4-1; the D gene is possibly TRBD2 (6 bases). CDR3 length: 14 amino acids. CDR1 is MGHRA, CDR2 YSYEKL, per germline. The germline V and J ends were trimmed by 4 bases and 4 bases, with 14 bases remaining between them. Here the CDR3 reads CASSPASGYYEQYF. For the CDR3, the DNA is TGCGCCAGCAGCCCCGCCAGCGGGTATTACGAGCAGTACTTC.

The chain carries TRBV15 and TRBJ2-2, with D perhaps TRBD1 (6 bases). Germline CDR1 and CDR2: LNHNV and YYDKDF (reference sequence). Trimming removed 4 bases at V and 3 bases at J, with 12 bases between. The CDR3 extends over 15 amino acids. The CDR3 reads CATSILTGYTGELFF. DNA for the CDR3: TGTGCCACCAGCATTTTGACAGGCTACACCGGGGAGCTGTTTTTT.

The chain links TRBV20-1 to TRBJ2-1; weak D call: TRBD1 (6 bases). V dropped 0 bases and J dropped 4 bases, with 19 bases sitting between them. The CDR3 contains 17 residues. Per the germline V gene, CDR1 is DFQATT and CDR2 is SNEGSKA (reference sequence). The CDR3 loop reads CSARDLYRVDHYNEQFF. CDR3 in DNA: TGCAGTGCTAGAGACCTTTACAGGGTCGACCATTACAATGAGCAGTTCTTC.

V and J are TRBV29-1 and TRBJ1-2; D unresolved. Trimming removed 6 bases at V and 4 bases at J, with 12 bases between. Germline loops: CDR1 SQVTM, CDR2 ANQGSEA. The CDR3 consists of 12 residues. The CDR3 sequence is CSVEQLTYGYTF. DNA for the CDR3: TGCAGCGTGGAGCAGCTTACCTATGGCTACACCTTC.

The rearrangement uses TRBV11-2 and TRBJ2-3; D possibly corresponds to TRBD2 (5 bases). Germline V gene lookup returns CDR1 SGHAT and CDR2 FQNNGV. V dropped 3 bases and J dropped 0 bases, with 13 bases sitting between them. The CDR3 sequence is 16 residues long. CDR3 in DNA: TGTGCCAGCAGCTTCTCAAGCGGTCCGAGCACAGATACGCAGTATTTT. It codes for CASSFSSGPSTDTQYF.

The chain couples TRBV5-1 to TRBJ1-5; D gene uncertain. Trimming cost V 0 bases and J 7 bases, with 11 bases left between them. The CDR3 spans 14 residues. Germline CDR1 and CDR2: SGHRS and YFSETQ. CDR3 residues: CASSLGTDGQPQHF. CDR3 bases: TGCGCCAGCAGCTTGGGAACGGACGGGCAGCCCCAGCATTTT.

This clonotype was seen a few times. The rearrangement joins TRBV20-1 to TRBJ1-6, with TRBD1 matching 7 bases. There are 13 residues in the CDR3. V trimming: 6 bases; J trimming: 10 bases; junction bases outside the gene matches: 9. CDR1 is DFQATT, CDR2 SNEGSKA, per germline (reference sequence). CDR3 loop: CSAVQGYRSPLHF. CDR3 coding DNA: TGCAGTGCAGTACAGGGGTACCGATCACCCCTCCACTTT.

The gene calls are TRBV7-8 and TRBJ2-7, with D possibly matching TRBD1 (5 bases). Per the germline V gene, CDR1 is SGHVS and CDR2 is FQNEAQ. This CDR3 region has 14 residues. V was cut by 8 bases and J by 5 bases, with 19 bases left in between. The CDR3 region has the DNA TGTGCCAGCCAGCCGGCGCGCCTGGGGCACGAGCAGTACTTC. As protein: CASQPARLGHEQYF.

The table lists this clonotype with a few counts. This chain connects TRBV5-4 to TRBJ2-5; 8 bases align to TRBD2. The CDR3 has 15 residues. The V gene's germline CDR1 is SGHNT and CDR2 YYREEE (reference sequence). With V trimmed by 2 bases and J by 5 bases, 8 bases remained unmatched. The CDR3 sequence is CASSFGFAGGETQYF. The DNA of the CDR3 is TGTGCCAGCAGCTTTGGGTTTGCGGGAGGCGAGACCCAGTACTTC.

V is TRBV20-1 and J is TRBJ2-7; D gene ambiguous. The CDR3 runs 15 residues. V lost 3 bases and J 4 bases, leaving 19 bases between the germline ends. Germline values: CDR1 DFQATT, CDR2 SNEGSKA (reference sequence). Written as DNA, the CDR3 is TGCAGTGCTAGTGATCTGGCGAACTCCCCATACGAGCAGTACTTC. It yields the protein CSASDLANSPYEQYF.

This clonotype has only a few counts. The CDR3 protein is CASSAWPGDEQFF. The CDR3, as DNA: TGTGCCAGCAGCGCTTGGCCCGGGGATGAGCAGTTCTTC. J is TRBJ2-1 and V is TRBV9; a possible D gene is TRBD2 (5 bases). CDR1 is SGDLS, CDR2 YYNGEE, per germline. V was pared by 3 bases and J by 8 bases, with 12 bases between. The CDR3 is 13 residues long.

This chain joins TRBV12-3 or TRBV12-4 and TRBJ2-5, with D perhaps TRBD2 (5 bases). Trimming took off 1 base at V and 4 bases at J, with 10 bases between the two ends. This CDR3 has 14 residues. CDR3 nucleotide sequence: TGTGCCAGCAGTTTAGGGGAGTACGGAGAGACCCAGTACTTC. Translated, it gives CASSLGEYGETQYF.

V and J are TRBV20-1 and TRBJ1-3, with 7 bases matching TRBD1. Germline V gene lookup returns CDR1 DFQATT and CDR2 SNEGSKA (reference sequence). V gave up 4 bases and J gave up 7 bases; unmatched junction bases: 10. This CDR3 has 14 amino acids. CDR3 residues: CSATGQDFVNTIYF. The CDR3 nucleotides read TGCAGTGCTACTGGACAGGACTTCGTGAACACCATATATTTT.

This clonotype turned up a few times. The chain has TRBV7-3 and TRBJ2-1; TRBD2 agrees at 13 bases. The J segment lost 9 bases and the V segment lost 6 bases, leaving 8 bases of the junction unmatched. The CDR3 totals 15 residues. Germline assignment: CDR1 SGHTA and CDR2 FQGTGA. The CDR3 coding sequence is TGTGCCAGCAGTTATGGACTAGCGGGAGCGGGTGAGCAGTTCTTC. Its protein product is CASSYGLAGAGEQFF.

In this sample, this clonotype turned up once. The junction shows a germline mismatch at one end, possibly a read error. The chain links TRBV12-3 or TRBV12-4 to TRBJ2-2, with 14 nucleotides matching TRBD2. This CDR3 contains 17 residues. This CDR3 is CASSSGLAGETGGDLFF. The CDR3 coding sequence is TGTGCCAGCAGTTCGGGACTAGCGGGAGAGACGGGCGGGGACCTGTTTTTT.